Given below is one T cell receptor (beta chain) in context. Its antigen is unknown. This CDR3 is 13 amino acids long. Germline CDR1 and CDR2: LNHDA and SQIVND (reference sequence). This sample was taken from a study of T cell responses to AZD1222 COVID-19 vaccine. Study-level points and caveats: Among vaccine-associated CD4 TCRs, coverage spanned spike, with dominance at 160-218 and 743-854.

Data came from immunoSEQ multiplex PCR; TCRdb stores just in-frame clones and leaves some out. The data show 100,000 to 130,000 clones, with more than 80% seen just once and less than 8% held by the top ten. This chain links TRBV19 with TRBJ1-4; 11 nucleotides agree with TRBD1. Sequencing was performed on peripheral blood, taken on day 0 of AZD1222 vaccination. The TCR was taken from an adult in good health. The CDR3 DNA reads TGTGCGACTCGGACAGGGGGCGAGGAAAAACTGTTTTTT. Amino acids: CATRTGGEEKLFF.